The 25 T cell receptor beta chains in this list originate from one sample, sequenced in a study of T cells expressing NK-cell markers (dated by TCRdb to the early 2020s). Library method: 5' RACE. Data came from an Illumina HiSeq 2000. TCRdb reprocessed the reads, reporting each CDR3 protein sequence once and no DNA. The table for this sample lists roughly 350,000 distinct CDR3 sequences. 5.2% of the sample is taken by the ten largest. The sample was blood T cells: a sorted CD56 or NKG2C T cell subset, CD4+ or CD8+ T cells, or bulk PBMC T cells (not recorded which). These receptors all come from a man between 18 and 69 years old in good health.

This chain links TRBV20-1 with TRBJ2-1; TCRdb calls TRBD2, which cannot be checked without DNA. This CDR3 is 15 amino acids long. CDR1 is DFQATT and CDR2 is SNEGSKA in the germline V gene (reference sequence). The CDR3 sequence: CSANPASGGRNEQFF.

J is TRBJ1-2 and V is TRBV5-1; the D call from TCRdb, TRBD1, cannot be confirmed without DNA. There are 15 residues in the CDR3. CDR1 is SGHRS and CDR2 is YFSETQ in the germline V gene. The chain's CDR3 is CASSGDRGARYGYTF.

The chain carries TRBV5-1 and TRBJ1-1; TCRdb selects TRBD1, and the lack of DNA leaves this call unchecked. The CDR3 is 14 residues long. Per the germline V gene, CDR1 is SGHRS and CDR2 is YFSETQ. The CDR3 sequence is CASRRQGKDTEAFF. The full variable domain, its missing parts supplied by reference TRBV5-1 and TRBJ1-1, is KAGVTQTPRYLIKTRGQQVTLSCSPISGHRSVSWYQQTPGQGLQFLFEYFSETQRNKGNFPGRFSGRQFSNSRSEMNVSTLELGDSALYLCASRRQGKDTEAFFGQGTRLTVV.

This chain joins TRBV9 and TRBJ2-7; TCRdb's D call of TRBD1 is untestable without DNA. This CDR3 is built from 13 residues. CDR1 is SGDLS and CDR2 is YYNGEE in the germline V gene. CDR3 loop: CASSETVGREQYF.

The CDR3 reads CASSLEWSYEQYF. The V and J genes are TRBV2 and TRBJ2-7. CDR1 and CDR2 from the germline V gene are SNHLY and FYNNEI. This CDR3 contains 13 residues.

The chain employs TRBV7-7 and TRBJ1-3; lacking DNA, the TRBD1 call made by TCRdb goes unchecked. CDR1 and CDR2 from the germline V gene are SSHAT and FNYEAQ (reference sequence). The CDR3 has 22 amino acids. CDR3 sequence reads: CASSPHSGTGGFSDLRRNTIYF.

The J gene is TRBJ1-6, the V gene TRBV9; the D call of TRBD1 rests on TCRdb alone, since no DNA is present to check it. Looked up from germline, CDR1 is SGDLS and CDR2 is YYNGEE. There are 14 residues in the CDR3. The chain's CDR3 is CASSVGGARSPLHF.

The V gene is TRBV2, the J gene TRBJ1-2; with no DNA, the TCRdb D assignment of TRBD1 cannot be verified. Germline values: CDR1 SNHLY, CDR2 FYNNEI. The CDR3 is 14 residues long. CDR3 sequence reads: CASRGWRVLYGYTF. Complete variable domain (other parts from reference TRBV2 and TRBJ1-2): EPEVTQTPSHQVTQMGQEVILRCVPISNHLYFYWYRQILGQKVEFLVSFYNNEISEKSEIFDDQFSVERPDGSNFTLKIRSTKLEDSAMYFCASRGWRVLYGYTFGSGTRLTVV.

The chain recombines TRBV28 with TRBJ1-6. Germline V gene lookup returns CDR1 MDHEN and CDR2 SYDVKM. There are 15 residues in the CDR3. CDR3 residues: CASITRGSYNSPLHF.

CDR3 region: CATSNGADTQYF. This rearrangement joins TRBV24-1 to TRBJ2-3; TCRdb designates TRBD1, a call that cannot be tested without DNA. This CDR3 region has 12 residues. Looked up from germline, CDR1 is KGHDR and CDR2 is SFDVKD.

The chain carries TRBV7-9 and TRBJ1-2; the TCRdb call, TRBD1, lacks DNA for checking. The CDR3 extends over 13 amino acids. CDR1 SEHNR and CDR2 FQNEAQ come from the germline V gene (reference sequence). The CDR3 region is CASSSSGGQGYTF. Full variable domain (rest looked up from reference TRBV7-9 and TRBJ1-2): DTGVSQNPRHKITKRGQNVTFRCDPISEHNRLYWYRQTLGQGPEFLTYFQNEAQLEKSRLLSDRFSAERPKGSFSTLEIQRTEQGDSAMYLCASSSSGGQGYTFGSGTRLTVV.

This sequence joins TRBV24-1 and TRBJ2-7; checking the TCRdb D call of TRBD1 is not possible without DNA. Per germline, CDR1 KGHDR and CDR2 SFDVKD. The CDR3 totals 19 residues. The CDR3: CATSDYSGQGCNYRYEQYF.

The V gene is TRBV11-2, the J gene TRBJ2-3; TCRdb's D call of TRBD1 is untestable without DNA. This CDR3 has 19 amino acids. In germline, CDR1 is SGHAT, CDR2 FQNNGV. The CDR3 protein is CASDRTGSGVAGLTDTQYF.

This chain joins TRBV20-1 and TRBJ1-6. This CDR3 region has 12 residues. Germline V gene lookup returns CDR1 DFQATT and CDR2 SNEGSKA (reference sequence). This CDR3 reads CSARAPNSPLHF.

V is TRBV13 and J is TRBJ1-1; there is no DNA to check the TCRdb D call of TRBD1. Germline V CDR1 and CDR2: PRHDT, FYEKMQ (reference sequence). The length of the CDR3 is 14 residues. The CDR3 sequence is CASSSGRRGTEAFF.

This chain connects TRBV4-2 to TRBJ1-6. Germline assignment: CDR1 LGHNA and CDR2 YNFKEQ. This CDR3 is 14 amino acids long. The CDR3 region is CASSRGRDNSPLHF.

The V gene is TRBV19, the J gene TRBJ2-4. Germline V gene data show CDR1 as LNHDA and CDR2 as SQIVND (reference sequence). This CDR3 region has 16 residues. The CDR3: CASSMGKPRAKNIQYF.

J is TRBJ2-3 and V is TRBV20-1; TCRdb returns TRBD1, unconfirmable since there is no DNA. The CDR3 runs 16 residues. Germline-derived CDR1 and CDR2 are DFQATT and SNEGSKA (reference sequence). CDR3 sequence: CSASKGAAGALDTQYF.

The chain joins TRBV9 to TRBJ2-1; there is no DNA to check the TCRdb D call of TRBD2. Germline V gene sequence: CDR1 SGDLS, CDR2 YYNGEE. The CDR3 covers 19 residues. The CDR3 sequence: CASSPRRDDRGTQYNEQFF.

This chain joins TRBV3-1 and TRBJ2-7; the D call from TCRdb, TRBD2, cannot be confirmed without DNA. Germline V gene lookup returns CDR1 LGHDT and CDR2 YNNKEL (reference sequence). The CDR3 is made up of 13 amino acids. The CDR3 sequence: CASRRGAGWEQYF.

The chain combines TRBV5-1 with TRBJ1-2; the TRBD1 assignment by TCRdb is unverifiable without DNA. This CDR3 region has 15 residues. Germline CDR1 and CDR2: SGHRS and YFSETQ. The chain's CDR3 is CASSTGQGTIYGYTF.

V gene TRBV20-1 combines with J gene TRBJ2-3; as DNA is missing, the TRBD1 call by TCRdb cannot be tested. This CDR3 has 15 amino acids. In germline, CDR1 is DFQATT, CDR2 SNEGSKA (reference sequence). CDR3 residues: CSARDRTRDADTQYF.

The chain joins TRBV28 to TRBJ2-5; TCRdb's D call, TRBD2, is unchecked because there is no DNA. Germline V gives CDR1 MDHEN, CDR2 SYDVKM. This CDR3 contains 16 residues. This CDR3 reads CASSLPLTRHQETQYF.

CDR3 sequence reads: CASSYTIHPSTDTQYF. The chain joins TRBV6-5 to TRBJ2-3. Per the germline V gene, CDR1 is MNHEY and CDR2 is SVGAGI. CDR3 length equals 16 residues.

The rearrangement joins TRBV20-1 to TRBJ2-5. Germline lookup yields CDR1 DFQATT and CDR2 SNEGSKA (reference sequence). The CDR3 runs 13 residues. This CDR3 reads CSARSLGVETQYF.